These 29 T cell receptor beta chains originate from one sample sequenced in a study of T cell changes during pregnancy in multiple sclerosis. Using immunoSEQ multiplex PCR, the repertoire was profiled, and TCRdb retains in-frame clones only, with some absent. The repertoire has roughly 59,000 clones, 80% to 95% of them found once; the top ten carry 0.36%. Sequencing was performed on CD4+ T cells from peripheral blood mononuclear cells, taken before pregnancy. These receptors all stem from a female donor with multiple sclerosis, enrolled in a pregnancy study.

The rearrangement uses TRBV7-2 and TRBJ1-5; no clear D. CDR1 is SGHTA and CDR2 is FQGNSA in the germline V gene. This CDR3 contains 15 residues. Trimming took off 1 base at V and 4 bases at J, with 11 bases between the two ends. CDR3 sequence reads: CASSLDPTQNQPQHF. The CDR3 DNA sequence: TGTGCCAGCAGCTTAGACCCGACACAGAATCAGCCCCAGCATTTT.

The CDR3 DNA sequence: TGTGCCAGCAGCCACGTAACAGGGAACACTGAAGCTTTCTTT. It specifies CASSHVTGNTEAFF. The V and J genes are TRBV11-1 and TRBJ1-1, with TRBD1 as a possible D gene (5 bases). Germline CDR1 and CDR2: SGHAT and FQDESV (reference sequence). This CDR3 region has 14 residues. V shed 5 bases and J shed 1 base, with 11 bases lying between them. Filled out from reference TRBV11-1 and TRBJ1-1, the complete variable domain reads EAEVAQSPRYKITEKSQAVAFWCDPISGHATLYWYRQILGQGPELLVQFQDESVVDDSQLPKDRFSAERLKGVDSTLKIQPAELGDSAMYLCASSHVTGNTEAFFGQGTRLTVV.

The V gene is TRBV4-2, the J gene TRBJ2-2, with D perhaps matching TRBD1 (5 bases). The CDR3 is 18 residues long. Looked up from germline, CDR1 is LGHNA and CDR2 is YNFKEQ. The ends were cut back, 4 bases at V and 1 base at J, with 19 bases in the middle. Here the CDR3 DNA reads TGTGCCAGCAGCCCCGAGCAAAGGGGTTGGGGGAACACCGGGGAGCTGTTTTTT. This gives the protein CASSPEQRGWGNTGELFF.

This CDR3 reads CASSPPPLVSRNTIYF. The CDR3 nucleotides are TGTGCCAGCAGTCCCCCTCCTCTAGTCAGTCGAAACACCATATATTTT. The chain has TRBV27 and TRBJ1-3; D is unclear. Trimming removed 5 bases from V and 5 bases from J, with 19 bases in between. Germline-derived CDR1 and CDR2 are MNHEY and SMNVEV (reference sequence). CDR3 size: 16 residues.

This clone is a singleton in its sample. The genes are TRBV11-1 and TRBJ2-5; 11 nucleotides agree with TRBD2. CDR1 is SGHAT and CDR2 is FQDESV in the germline V gene (reference sequence). The V gene end was trimmed by 4 bases and the J gene end by 4 bases; junction bases not matched to a gene: 2. This CDR3 region has 14 residues. DNA for the CDR3: TGTGCCAGCAGCTCCGGACTAGCGGGAGAGACCCAGTACTTC. It encodes CASSSGLAGETQYF.

This chain links TRBV18 with TRBJ1-1; a possible D gene is TRBD1 (5 bases). V was shortened by 3 bases and J by 0 bases, with 11 bases between the two germline ends. The CDR3 is 15 residues long. Germline lookup yields CDR1 KGHSH and CDR2 LQKENI. CDR3 sequence reads: CASSPQGSMNTEAFF. CDR3 nucleotides: TGTGCCAGCTCACCGCAGGGCTCCATGAACACTGAAGCTTTCTTT.

This clone was picked up one time. J is TRBJ2-3 and V is TRBV7-3, with 8 bases aligning to TRBD2. The junction had 3 bases not matched to a gene; V was cut back by 1 base and J by 0 bases. CDR1 SGHTA and CDR2 FQGTGA come from the germline V gene. The CDR3 loop spans 16 amino acids. This chain's CDR3 is CASSLIASGSTDTQYF. CDR3 sequence (DNA): TGTGCCAGCAGCTTAATTGCTAGCGGGAGCACAGATACGCAGTATTTT. Complete variable domain (other parts from reference TRBV7-3 and TRBJ2-3): GAGVSQTPSNKVTEKGKYVELRCDPISGHTALYWYRQSLGQGPEFLIYFQGTGAADDSGLPNDRFFAVRPEGSVSTLKIQRTERGDSAVYLCASSLIASGSTDTQYFGPGTRLTVL.

V usage is TRBV9 and J usage is TRBJ2-1, with 10 positions matching TRBD2. The ends lost 0 bases at V and 3 bases at J; junction bases unmatched: 6. Germline CDR1 is SGDLS and CDR2 is YYNGEE. The CDR3 consists of 17 residues. CDR3 nucleotides: TGTGCCAGCAGCGTAGTTAGCGGGAGGATTAGCTACAATGAGCAGTTCTTC. Translation: CASSVVSGRISYNEQFF.

Here the CDR3 reads CASSSGTGYEQYF. The DNA of the CDR3 is TGTGCCAGCAGCTCGGGGACTGGCTACGAGCAGTACTTC. The V gene is TRBV5-4, the J gene TRBJ2-7; D may be TRBD2 (6 bases). This CDR3 spans 13 amino acids. Germline V CDR1 and CDR2: SGHNT, YYREEE (reference sequence). Trimming removed 3 bases at V and 3 bases at J, with 10 bases between.

The V call is TRBV7-9, the J call TRBJ1-4; tentative D call: TRBD1 (5 bases). The CDR3 consists of 15 residues. CDR1 and CDR2 (germline): SEHNR, FQNEAQ (reference sequence). V was shortened by 1 base and J by 8 bases, with 14 bases between the two germline ends. Written as DNA, the CDR3 is TGTGCCAGCAGCTTAGGATCGACAGTGGGGGAAAAACTGTTTTTT. Amino acid sequence: CASSLGSTVGEKLFF. The full variable domain, with the rest looked up from reference TRBV7-9 and TRBJ1-4, is DTGVSQNPRHKITKRGQNVTFRCDPISEHNRLYWYRQTLGQGPEFLTYFQNEAQLEKSRLLSDRFSAERPKGSFSTLEIQRTEQGDSAMYLCASSLGSTVGEKLFFGSGTQLSVL.

V is TRBV5-4 and J is TRBJ2-2; the match to TRBD2 covers 13 bases. The CDR3 loop spans 17 amino acids. With V trimmed by 3 bases and J by 4 bases, 6 bases remained unmatched. Germline V gene sequence: CDR1 SGHNT, CDR2 YYREEE (reference sequence). Here the CDR3 DNA reads TGTGCCAGCAGCTCGACCACTAGCGGGAGGGCCACCGGGGAGCTGTTTTTT. Translation: CASSSTTSGRATGELFF.

This chain links TRBV19 with TRBJ2-7; 9 nucleotides align to TRBD1. This CDR3 is 15 amino acids long. With 6 bases clipped from V and 3 bases from J, the junction kept 9 bases outside the gene matches. Germline V gene sequence: CDR1 LNHDA, CDR2 SQIVND (reference sequence). The CDR3 bases are TGTGCCAGTAGCCTGTTACAGGGACAGGGCTACGAGCAGTACTTC. It codes for CASSLLQGQGYEQYF.

CDR3: CASNTRRRSSYEQYF. CDR3 nucleotides: TGTGCCAGCAATACACGGAGACGGAGCTCCTACGAGCAGTACTTC. This chain uses TRBV28 with TRBJ2-7, with unresolved D. Deletions cut 7 bases from V and 0 bases from J, with 16 bases between. CDR1 MDHEN and CDR2 SYDVKM come from the germline V gene. This CDR3 spans 15 amino acids.

The rearrangement joins TRBV7-3 to TRBJ2-1, with TRBD2 identical over 16 bases. The CDR3 has 19 amino acids. The germline V gene has CDR1 SGHTA and CDR2 FQGTGA. V was pared by 2 bases and J by 9 bases, with 13 bases of the junction left unmatched. CDR3 coding DNA: TGTGCCAGCAGCTTAGGGACTAGCGGGAGGGCCGGCATTTTTAGTGAGCAGTTCTTC. As protein: CASSLGTSGRAGIFSEQFF.

V usage is TRBV18 and J usage is TRBJ2-7, with D uncertain. Germline CDR1 and CDR2: KGHSH and LQKENI. V was trimmed by 6 bases and J by 1 base, leaving 4 bases between them. The CDR3 is made up of 11 amino acids. CDR3 sequence: CASSESYEQYF. The CDR3 DNA reads TGTGCCAGCTCCGAGTCCTACGAGCAGTACTTC.

This clone is a singleton in its sample. This rearrangement joins TRBV5-1 to TRBJ2-1, with 9 bases matching TRBD2. Per the germline V gene, CDR1 is SGHRS and CDR2 is YFSETQ. The CDR3 length is 16 residues. V dropped 0 bases and J dropped 5; count of bases not matched to a gene: 6. In nucleotides, the CDR3 is TGCGCCAGCAGCTTGGAAGGACAGCGGGGGGACAATGAGCAGTTCTTC. Translated: CASSLEGQRGDNEQFF.

The CDR3 DNA reads as TGCGCCAGCAGCTTGGTGGCGGGGAACAATGAGCAGTTCTTC. Translated: CASSLVAGNNEQFF. V and J are TRBV5-1 and TRBJ2-1, with a tentative D call TRBD2 (6 bases). CDR1 is SGHRS, CDR2 YFSETQ, per germline. This CDR3 spans 14 amino acids. Trimming took off 0 bases at V and 5 bases at J, with 9 bases between the two ends.

The rearrangement links TRBV5-5 to TRBJ1-1; D ambiguous. V was cut by 0 bases and J by 5 bases, with 17 bases left in between. The CDR3 has 16 residues. Germline CDR1 is SGHKS and CDR2 is YYEKEE (reference sequence). Here the CDR3 DNA reads TGTGCCAGCAGCTTGGATCTCGGGAGGGTATGGACTGAAGCTTTCTTT. Translation gives CASSLDLGRVWTEAFF.

This clone was seen once. This chain links TRBV6-5 with TRBJ1-2; a weak D match, TRBD1 (6 bases). The length of the CDR3 is 15 residues. V was shortened by 0 bases and J by 4 bases, with 12 bases between the two germline ends. Germline values: CDR1 MNHEY, CDR2 SVGAGI. DNA of the CDR3: TGTGCCAGCAGTTACTCGATTCAGGGGAGCTATGGCTACACCTTC. Its protein product is CASSYSIQGSYGYTF.

The chain uses TRBV30 and TRBJ1-2; no clear D gene. This CDR3 is 11 amino acids long. The ends were cut back, 0 bases at V and 6 bases at J, with 5 bases in the middle. Germline assignment: CDR1 GTSNPN and CDR2 SVGIG (reference sequence). This chain's CDR3 is CAWSVGDGYTF. Here the CDR3 DNA reads TGTGCCTGGAGTGTAGGAGATGGCTACACCTTC.

The chain recombines TRBV19 with TRBJ2-1, with 14 bases that match TRBD2. Germline V lookup: CDR1 LNHDA, CDR2 SQIVND (reference sequence). Unmatched junction bases numbered 5, after V lost 4 bases and J lost 6 bases. The CDR3 runs to 16 residues. The DNA for the CDR3 is TGTGCCAGTAGTACTGGGACTAGCGGGAGCGGCAATGAGCAGTTCTTC. This encodes CASSTGTSGSGNEQFF.

This clone has a handful of counts. J is TRBJ1-1 and V is TRBV7-9; 7 positions agree with TRBD1. Germline lookup yields CDR1 SEHNR and CDR2 FQNEAQ (reference sequence). The CDR3 has 15 residues. Trimming removed 5 bases from V and 0 bases from J; junction bases left unmatched: 6. The CDR3 is CASSRMTGLNTEAFF. CDR3 bases: TGTGCCAGCAGCCGGATGACAGGGTTGAACACTGAAGCTTTCTTT.

Only a few counts were recorded for this clone. The J gene is TRBJ2-7, the V gene TRBV7-9; a weak D match, TRBD2 (6 bases). This CDR3 spans 13 amino acids. From germline, CDR1 is SEHNR and CDR2 FQNEAQ (reference sequence). Trimming left V 5 bases short and J 6 bases short, with 14 bases between. Here the CDR3 DNA reads TGTGCCAGCAGCCTACGATGGAGGGCCGAGCAGTACTTC. It codes for CASSLRWRAEQYF. Using reference TRBV7-9 and TRBJ2-7 for the parts outside the CDR3, the full variable domain is DTGVSQNPRHKITKRGQNVTFRCDPISEHNRLYWYRQTLGQGPEFLTYFQNEAQLEKSRLLSDRFSAERPKGSFSTLEIQRTEQGDSAMYLCASSLRWRAEQYFGPGTRLTVT.

The V and J genes are TRBV19 and TRBJ2-3; 7 bases agree with TRBD2. In germline, CDR1 is LNHDA, CDR2 SQIVND (reference sequence). V shed 5 bases and J 5 bases; nucleotides not matched to a gene: 13. This CDR3 has 16 amino acids. CDR3 DNA: TGTGCCAGTAGTTATGAGGTCGTGGGAGGGCGAGATACGCAGTATTTT. This translates into CASSYEVVGGRDTQYF. The whole variable domain, filled in from reference TRBV19 and TRBJ2-3, reads DGGITQSPKYLFRKEGQNVTLSCEQNLNHDAMYWYRQDPGQGLRLIYYSQIVNDFQKGDIAEGYSVSREKKESFPLTVTSAQKNPTAFYLCASSYEVVGGRDTQYFGPGTRLTVL.

The rearrangement joins TRBV2 to TRBJ2-7; 9 bases agree with TRBD1. V gave up 7 bases and J gave up 12 bases; unmatched junction bases: 10. Germline V lookup: CDR1 SNHLY, CDR2 FYNNEI. The CDR3 sequence is 12 residues long. CDR3 nucleotides: TGTGCCAGCAATTTAGACAGGGGGGATGCGTACTTC. It translates to CASNLDRGDAYF.

The rearrangement links TRBV4-2 to TRBJ2-7; TRBD2 aligns across 10 bases. The CDR3 has 15 amino acids. The V gene end was trimmed by 0 bases and the J gene end by 6 bases; junction bases not matched to a gene: 5. Germline V CDR1 and CDR2: LGHNA, YNFKEQ. The CDR3 nucleotides are TGTGCCAGCAGCCAAGAAAGGACTAGCGGATCCGAGCAGTACTTC. Translated: CASSQERTSGSEQYF.

The genes are TRBV7-2 and TRBJ2-2; 8 bases are a match to TRBD1. Germline CDR1 SGHTA, CDR2 FQGNSA. The CDR3 is 16 residues long. J was trimmed by 4 bases and V by 1 base; bases with no gene match: 5. DNA for the CDR3: TGTGCCAGCAGCTTAGAGCCAGGGGGCGGCACCGGGGAGCTGTTTTTT. This sequence encodes CASSLEPGGGTGELFF.

The rearrangement uses TRBV7-2 and TRBJ1-5; D is perhaps TRBD1 (5 bases). V was cut by 1 base and J by 3 bases, with 7 bases left in between. CDR1 is SGHTA and CDR2 is FQGNSA in the germline V gene. The CDR3 is 14 amino acids. CDR3 DNA sequence: TGTGCCAGCAGCTTAGGCAGGGACAATCAGCCCCAGCATTTT. It translates to CASSLGRDNQPQHF.

This clone was counted once. The V gene is TRBV5-4, the J gene TRBJ1-3, with D possibly TRBD1 on 5 matching bases. The CDR3 runs to 16 residues. CDR1 is SGHNT, CDR2 YYREEE, per germline (reference sequence). V dropped 4 bases and J dropped 0 bases, with 14 bases sitting between them. The CDR3 sequence: CASSLAGPTSGNTIYF. The CDR3 nucleotides are TGTGCCAGCAGCCTCGCAGGGCCCACCTCTGGAAACACCATATATTTT.